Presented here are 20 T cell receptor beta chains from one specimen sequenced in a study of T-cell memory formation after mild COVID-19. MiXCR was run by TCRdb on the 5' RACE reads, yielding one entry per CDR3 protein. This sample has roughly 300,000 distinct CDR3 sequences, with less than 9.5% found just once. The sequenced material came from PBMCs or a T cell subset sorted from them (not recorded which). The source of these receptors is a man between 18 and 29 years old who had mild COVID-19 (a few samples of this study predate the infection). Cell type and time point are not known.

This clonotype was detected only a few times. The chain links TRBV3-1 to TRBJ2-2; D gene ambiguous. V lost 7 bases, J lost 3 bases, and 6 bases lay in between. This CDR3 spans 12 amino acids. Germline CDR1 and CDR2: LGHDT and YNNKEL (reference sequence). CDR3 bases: TGTGCCAGCAACGCTTACACCGGGGAGCTGTTTTTT. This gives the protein CASNAYTGELFF.

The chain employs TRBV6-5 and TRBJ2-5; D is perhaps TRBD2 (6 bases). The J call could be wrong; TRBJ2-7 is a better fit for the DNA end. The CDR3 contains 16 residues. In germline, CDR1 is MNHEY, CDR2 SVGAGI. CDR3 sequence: CASSQGRGTLGYEQYF. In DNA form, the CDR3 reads TGTGCCAGCAGTCAAGGCCGCGGGACGCTGGGGTACGAGCAGTACTTC.

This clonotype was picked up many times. This chain's CDR3 is CASTRSGGSSEKLFF. In DNA, the CDR3 is TGTGCCAGCACCCGATCAGGGGGGTCGAGTGAAAAACTGTTTTTT. J is TRBJ1-4 and V is TRBV9, with 7 bases fitting TRBD1. V lost 6 bases, J lost 7 bases, and 12 bases stayed unmatched. The germline V gene encodes CDR1 SGDLS and CDR2 YYNGEE. The CDR3 extends over 15 amino acids.

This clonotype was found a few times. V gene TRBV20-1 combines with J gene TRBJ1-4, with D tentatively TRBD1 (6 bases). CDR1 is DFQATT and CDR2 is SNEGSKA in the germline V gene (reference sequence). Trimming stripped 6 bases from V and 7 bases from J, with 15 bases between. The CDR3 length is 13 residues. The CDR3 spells CSAQFGGGEKLFF. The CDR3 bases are TGCAGTGCCCAGTTCGGAGGGGGTGAAAAACTGTTTTTT.

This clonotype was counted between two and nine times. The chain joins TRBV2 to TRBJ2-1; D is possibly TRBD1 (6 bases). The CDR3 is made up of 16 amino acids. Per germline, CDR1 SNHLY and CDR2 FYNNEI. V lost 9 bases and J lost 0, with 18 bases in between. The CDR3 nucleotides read TGTGCCAGTAGAATCAGGGGCGTAAGCTCCTACAATGAGCAGTTCTTC. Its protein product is CASRIRGVSSYNEQFF.

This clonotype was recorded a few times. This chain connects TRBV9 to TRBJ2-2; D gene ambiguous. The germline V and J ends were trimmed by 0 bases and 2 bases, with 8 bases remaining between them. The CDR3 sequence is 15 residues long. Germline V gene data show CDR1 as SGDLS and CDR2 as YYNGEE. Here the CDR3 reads CASSVVHTNTGELFF. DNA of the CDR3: TGTGCCAGCAGCGTAGTTCATACCAACACCGGGGAGCTGTTTTTT. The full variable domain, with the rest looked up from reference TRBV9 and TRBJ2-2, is DSGVTQTPKHLITATGQRVTLRCSPRSGDLSVYWYQQSLDQGLQFLIQYYNGEERAKGNILERFSAQQFPDLHSELNLSSLELGDSALYFCASSVVHTNTGELFFGEGSRLTVL.

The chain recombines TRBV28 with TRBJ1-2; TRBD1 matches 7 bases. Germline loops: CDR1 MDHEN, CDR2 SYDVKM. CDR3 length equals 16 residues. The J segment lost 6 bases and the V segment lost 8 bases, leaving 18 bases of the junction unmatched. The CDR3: CASSPGTDRLVNGYTF. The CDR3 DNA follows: TGTGCCAGCTCGCCCGGGACAGACCGTTTGGTAAATGGCTACACCTTC.

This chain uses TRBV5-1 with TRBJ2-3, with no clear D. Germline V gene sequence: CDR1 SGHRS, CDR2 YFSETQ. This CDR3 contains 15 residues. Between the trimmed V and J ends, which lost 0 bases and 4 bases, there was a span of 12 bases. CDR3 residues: CASSLVPGGADTQYF. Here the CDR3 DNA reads TGCGCCAGCAGCTTGGTACCTGGTGGGGCAGATACGCAGTATTTT. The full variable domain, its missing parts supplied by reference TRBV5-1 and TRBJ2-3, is KAGVTQTPRYLIKTRGQQVTLSCSPISGHRSVSWYQQTPGQGLQFLFEYFSETQRNKGNFPGRFSGRQFSNSRSEMNVSTLELGDSALYLCASSLVPGGADTQYFGPGTRLTVL.

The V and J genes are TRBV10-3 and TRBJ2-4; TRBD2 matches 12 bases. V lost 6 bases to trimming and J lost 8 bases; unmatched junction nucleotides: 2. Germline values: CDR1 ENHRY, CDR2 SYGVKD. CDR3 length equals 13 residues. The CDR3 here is CAISLAGGDIQYF. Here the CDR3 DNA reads TGTGCCATCAGCCTAGCGGGAGGGGACATTCAGTACTTC.

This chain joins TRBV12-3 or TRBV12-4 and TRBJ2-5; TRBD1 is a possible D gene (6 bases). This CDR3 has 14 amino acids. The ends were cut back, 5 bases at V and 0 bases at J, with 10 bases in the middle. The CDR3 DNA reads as TGTGCCAGCAGTGAACAGGGTTACCAAGAGACCCAGTACTTC. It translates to CASSEQGYQETQYF.

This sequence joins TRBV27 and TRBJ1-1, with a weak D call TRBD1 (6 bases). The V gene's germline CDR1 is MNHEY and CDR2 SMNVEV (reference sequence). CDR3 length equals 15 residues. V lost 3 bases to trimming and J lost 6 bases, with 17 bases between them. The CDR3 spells CASSFGTGAWAEAFF. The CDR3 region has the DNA TGTGCCAGCAGTTTCGGTACGGGGGCATGGGCTGAAGCTTTCTTT.

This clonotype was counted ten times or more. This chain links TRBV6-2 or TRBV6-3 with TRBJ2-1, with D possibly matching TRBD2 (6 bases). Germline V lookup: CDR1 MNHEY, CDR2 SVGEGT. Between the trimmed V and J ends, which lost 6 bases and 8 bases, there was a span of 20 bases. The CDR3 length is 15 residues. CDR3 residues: CASSLNPDWGDEQFF. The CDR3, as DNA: TGTGCCAGCAGCTTGAATCCCGACTGGGGGGATGAGCAGTTCTTC.

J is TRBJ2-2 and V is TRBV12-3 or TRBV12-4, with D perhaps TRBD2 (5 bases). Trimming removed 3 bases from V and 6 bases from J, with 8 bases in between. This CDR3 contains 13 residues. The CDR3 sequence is CASSFGVPGELFF. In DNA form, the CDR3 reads TGTGCCAGCAGTTTCGGGGTCCCCGGGGAGCTGTTTTTT.

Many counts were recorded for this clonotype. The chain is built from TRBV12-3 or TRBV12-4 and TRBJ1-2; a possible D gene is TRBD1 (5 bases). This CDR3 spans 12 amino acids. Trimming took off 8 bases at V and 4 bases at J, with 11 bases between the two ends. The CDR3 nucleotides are TGTGCCAGCCTCACAGGCTCCTATGGCTACACCTTC. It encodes CASLTGSYGYTF.

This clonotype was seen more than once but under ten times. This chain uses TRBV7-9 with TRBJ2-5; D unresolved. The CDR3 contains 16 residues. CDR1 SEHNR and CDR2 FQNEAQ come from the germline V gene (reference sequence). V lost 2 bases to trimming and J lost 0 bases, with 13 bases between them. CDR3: CASSLSPIGYQETQYF. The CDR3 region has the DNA TGTGCCAGCAGCTTATCCCCGATCGGGTACCAAGAGACCCAGTACTTC. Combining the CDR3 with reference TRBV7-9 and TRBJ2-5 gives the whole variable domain DTGVSQNPRHKITKRGQNVTFRCDPISEHNRLYWYRQTLGQGPEFLTYFQNEAQLEKSRLLSDRFSAERPKGSFSTLEIQRTEQGDSAMYLCASSLSPIGYQETQYFGPGTRLLVL.

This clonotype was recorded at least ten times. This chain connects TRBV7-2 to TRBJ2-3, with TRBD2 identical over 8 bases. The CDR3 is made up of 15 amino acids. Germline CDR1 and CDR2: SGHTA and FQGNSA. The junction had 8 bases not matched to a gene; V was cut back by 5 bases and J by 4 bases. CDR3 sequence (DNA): TGTGCCAGCAGCCTAGGGACTAGTAGATCAGATACGCAGTATTTT. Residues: CASSLGTSRSDTQYF.

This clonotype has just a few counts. CDR3 protein: CARAGGPTDTQYF. The CDR3 DNA sequence: TGCGCCAGAGCGGGGGGCCCCACAGATACGCAGTATTTT. This rearrangement joins TRBV29-1 to TRBJ2-3, with 9 bases aligning to TRBD2. The CDR3 is 13 residues long. The V gene's germline CDR1 is SQVTM and CDR2 ANQGSEA.

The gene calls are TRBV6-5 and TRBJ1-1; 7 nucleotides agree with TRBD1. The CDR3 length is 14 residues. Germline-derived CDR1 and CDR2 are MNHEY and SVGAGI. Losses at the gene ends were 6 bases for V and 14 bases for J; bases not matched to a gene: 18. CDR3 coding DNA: TGTGCCAGCAGAAGCAGGGGGGGTGAATGGTTCGAGTTCTTT. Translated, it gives CASRSRGGEWFEFF.

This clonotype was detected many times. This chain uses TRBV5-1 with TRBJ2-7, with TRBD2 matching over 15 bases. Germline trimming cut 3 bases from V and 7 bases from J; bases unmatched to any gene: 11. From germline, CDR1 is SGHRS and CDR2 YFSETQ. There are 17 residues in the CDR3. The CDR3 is CASSSGLAGGLVSEQYF. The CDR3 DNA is TGCGCCAGCAGCTCGGGACTAGCGGGGGGCCTCGTCTCGGAGCAGTACTTC.

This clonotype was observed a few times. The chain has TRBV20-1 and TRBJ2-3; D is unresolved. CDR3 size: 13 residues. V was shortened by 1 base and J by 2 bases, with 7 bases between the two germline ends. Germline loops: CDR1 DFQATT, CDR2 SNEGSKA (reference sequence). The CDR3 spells CSARGASTDTQYF. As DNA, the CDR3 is TGCAGTGCTAGAGGGGCCTCCACAGATACGCAGTATTTT.